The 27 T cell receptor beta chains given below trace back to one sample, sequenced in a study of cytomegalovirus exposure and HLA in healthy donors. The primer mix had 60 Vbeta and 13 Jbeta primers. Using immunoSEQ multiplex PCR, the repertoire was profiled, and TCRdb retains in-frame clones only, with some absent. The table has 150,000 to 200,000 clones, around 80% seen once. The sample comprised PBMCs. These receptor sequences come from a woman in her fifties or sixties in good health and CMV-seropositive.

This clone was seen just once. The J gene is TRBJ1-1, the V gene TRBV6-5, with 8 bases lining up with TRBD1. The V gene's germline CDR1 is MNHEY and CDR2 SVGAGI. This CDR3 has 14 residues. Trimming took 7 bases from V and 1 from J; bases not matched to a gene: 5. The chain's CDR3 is CASTGQGQNTEAFF. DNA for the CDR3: TGTGCCAGCACCGGACAGGGACAGAACACTGAAGCTTTCTTT.

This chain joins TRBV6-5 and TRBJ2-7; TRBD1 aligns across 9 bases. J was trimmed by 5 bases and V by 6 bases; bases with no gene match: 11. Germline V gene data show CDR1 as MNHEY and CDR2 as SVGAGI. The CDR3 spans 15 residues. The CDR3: CASRIIGQGQDEQYF. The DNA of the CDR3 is TGTGCCAGCAGGATAATTGGACAGGGGCAGGACGAGCAGTACTTC.

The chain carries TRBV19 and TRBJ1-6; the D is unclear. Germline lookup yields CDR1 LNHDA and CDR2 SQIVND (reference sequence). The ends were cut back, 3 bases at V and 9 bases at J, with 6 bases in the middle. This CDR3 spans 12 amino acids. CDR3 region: CASSIGGSPLHF. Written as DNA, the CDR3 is TGTGCCAGTAGTATCGGTGGTTCACCCCTCCACTTT.

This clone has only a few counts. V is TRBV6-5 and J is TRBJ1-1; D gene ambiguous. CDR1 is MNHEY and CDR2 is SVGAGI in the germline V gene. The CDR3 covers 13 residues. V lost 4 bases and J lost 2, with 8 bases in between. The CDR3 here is CASSSQVNTEAFF. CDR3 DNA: TGTGCCAGCAGTTCCCAGGTAAACACTGAAGCTTTCTTT.

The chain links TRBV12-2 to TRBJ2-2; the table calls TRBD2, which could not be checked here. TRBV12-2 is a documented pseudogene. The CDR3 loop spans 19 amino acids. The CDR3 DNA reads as TGTGCAAGCCGATGCGGGGGGGCACTTGACTCAGTCGTCGCCGGGGAGCTGTTTTTT. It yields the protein CASRCGGALDSVVAGELFF.

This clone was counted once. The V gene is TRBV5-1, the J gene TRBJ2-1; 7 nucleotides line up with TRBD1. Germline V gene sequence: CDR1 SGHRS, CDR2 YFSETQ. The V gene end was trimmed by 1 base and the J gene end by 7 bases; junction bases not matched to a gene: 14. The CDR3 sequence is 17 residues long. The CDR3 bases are TGCGCCAGCAGCTTGAGTAAGGGGGCGGCATGGGGGAATGAGCAGTTCTTC. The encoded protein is CASSLSKGAAWGNEQFF.

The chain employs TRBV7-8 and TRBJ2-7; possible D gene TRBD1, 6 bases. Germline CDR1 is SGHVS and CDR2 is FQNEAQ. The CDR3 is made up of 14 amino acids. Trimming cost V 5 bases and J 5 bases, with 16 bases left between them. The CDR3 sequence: CASSHNDRTHEQYF. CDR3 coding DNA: TGTGCCAGCAGCCATAATGACAGGACCCACGAGCAGTACTTC.

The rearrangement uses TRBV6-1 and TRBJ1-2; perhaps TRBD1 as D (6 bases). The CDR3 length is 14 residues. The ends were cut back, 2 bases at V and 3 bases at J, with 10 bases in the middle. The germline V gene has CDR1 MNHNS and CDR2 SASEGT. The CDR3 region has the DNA TGTGCCAGCAGTGAATCGGGGGGCGACTATGGCTACACCTTC. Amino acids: CASSESGGDYGYTF.

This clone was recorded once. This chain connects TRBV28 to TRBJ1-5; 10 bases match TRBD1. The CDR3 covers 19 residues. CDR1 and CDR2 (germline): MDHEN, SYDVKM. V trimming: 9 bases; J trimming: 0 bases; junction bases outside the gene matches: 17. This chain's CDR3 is CASKFAGTGVFLSNQPQHF. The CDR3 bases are TGTGCCAGTAAATTTGCCGGGACAGGGGTCTTCCTTAGCAATCAGCCCCAGCATTTT.

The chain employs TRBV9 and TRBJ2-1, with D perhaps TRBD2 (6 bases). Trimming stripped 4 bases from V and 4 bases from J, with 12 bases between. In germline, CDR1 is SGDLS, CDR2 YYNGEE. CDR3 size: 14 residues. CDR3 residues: CASSLRDQYNEQFF. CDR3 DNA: TGTGCCAGCAGCTTGCGGGACCAGTACAATGAGCAGTTCTTC.

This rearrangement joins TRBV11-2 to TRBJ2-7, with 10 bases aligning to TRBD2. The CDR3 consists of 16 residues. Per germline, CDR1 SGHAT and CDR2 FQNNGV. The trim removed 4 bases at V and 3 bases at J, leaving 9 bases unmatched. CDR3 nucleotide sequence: TGTGCCAGCAGCTCGGTAGCGGGGGGAAATAACTACGAGCAGTACTTC. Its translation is CASSSVAGGNNYEQYF.

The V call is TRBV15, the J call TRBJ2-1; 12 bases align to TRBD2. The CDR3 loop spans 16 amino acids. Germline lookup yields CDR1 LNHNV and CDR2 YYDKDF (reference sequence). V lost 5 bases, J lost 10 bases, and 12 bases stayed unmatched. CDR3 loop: CATSFGGLAGSGEQFF. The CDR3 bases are TGTGCCACCAGCTTTGGAGGACTAGCGGGGTCGGGGGAGCAGTTCTTC.

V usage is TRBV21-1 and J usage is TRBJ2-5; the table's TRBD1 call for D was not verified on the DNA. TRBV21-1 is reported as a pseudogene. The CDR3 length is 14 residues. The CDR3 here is CASSGRTGEETQYF. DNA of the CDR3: TGTGCCAGCAGCGGACGGACAGGGGAAGAGACCCAGTACTTC.

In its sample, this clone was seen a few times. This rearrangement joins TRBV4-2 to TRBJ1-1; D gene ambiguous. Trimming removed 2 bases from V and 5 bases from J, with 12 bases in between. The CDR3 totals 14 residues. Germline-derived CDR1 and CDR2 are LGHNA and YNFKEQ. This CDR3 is CASSQTRLATEAFF. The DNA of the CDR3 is TGTGCCAGCAGCCAAACCCGCTTGGCTACTGAAGCTTTCTTT.

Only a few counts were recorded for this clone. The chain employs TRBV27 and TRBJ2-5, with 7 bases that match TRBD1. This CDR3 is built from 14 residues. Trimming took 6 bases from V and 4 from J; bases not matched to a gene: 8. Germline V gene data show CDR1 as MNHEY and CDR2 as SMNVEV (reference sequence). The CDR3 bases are TGTGCCAGCAGCCAACTAAGGGGGCGAGAGACCCAGTACTTC. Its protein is CASSQLRGRETQYF.

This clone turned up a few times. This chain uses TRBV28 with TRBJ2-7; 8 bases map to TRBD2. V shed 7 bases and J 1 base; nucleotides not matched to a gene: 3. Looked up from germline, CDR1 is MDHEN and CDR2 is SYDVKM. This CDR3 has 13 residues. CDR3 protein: CASIAGTSYEQYF. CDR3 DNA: TGTGCCAGCATAGCGGGAACTTCCTACGAGCAGTACTTC.

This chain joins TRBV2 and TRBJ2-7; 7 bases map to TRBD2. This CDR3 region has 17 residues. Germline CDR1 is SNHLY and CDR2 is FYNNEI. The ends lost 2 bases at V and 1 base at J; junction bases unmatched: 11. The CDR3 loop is CASSEYWEGLLSYEQYF. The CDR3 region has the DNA TGTGCCAGCAGTGAATATTGGGAGGGGCTTCTGTCCTACGAGCAGTACTTC.

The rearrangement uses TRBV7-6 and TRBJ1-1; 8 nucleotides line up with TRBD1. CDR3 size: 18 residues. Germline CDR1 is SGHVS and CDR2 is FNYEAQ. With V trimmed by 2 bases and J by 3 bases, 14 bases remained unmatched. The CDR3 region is CASSLTLQGQDAYTEAFF. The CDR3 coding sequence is TGTGCCAGCAGCTTAACGTTGCAGGGACAGGATGCGTACACTGAAGCTTTCTTT. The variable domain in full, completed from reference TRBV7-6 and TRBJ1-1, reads GAGVSQSPRYKVTKRGQDVALRCDPISGHVSLYWYRQALGQGPEFLTYFNYEAQQDKSGLPNDRFSAERPEGSISTLTIQRTEQRDSAMYRCASSLTLQGQDAYTEAFFGQGTRLTVV.

CDR3 coding DNA: TGTGCCAGTAGGGCGGTGGACAGGGACACTGAAGCTTTCTTT. This sequence encodes CASRAVDRDTEAFF. The chain combines TRBV19 with TRBJ1-1, with TRBD1 identical over 8 bases. From germline, CDR1 is LNHDA and CDR2 SQIVND (reference sequence). After removal of 6 bases from V and 3 bases from J, the junction contained 6 bases not matched to a gene. The CDR3 has 14 amino acids.

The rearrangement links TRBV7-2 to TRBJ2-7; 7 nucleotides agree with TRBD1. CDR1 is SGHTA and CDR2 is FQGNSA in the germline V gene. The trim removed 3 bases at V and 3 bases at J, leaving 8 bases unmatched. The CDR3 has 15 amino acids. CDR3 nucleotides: TGTGCCAGCAGCTTCCGACAGGGATCGGGCTACGAGCAGTACTTC. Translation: CASSFRQGSGYEQYF.

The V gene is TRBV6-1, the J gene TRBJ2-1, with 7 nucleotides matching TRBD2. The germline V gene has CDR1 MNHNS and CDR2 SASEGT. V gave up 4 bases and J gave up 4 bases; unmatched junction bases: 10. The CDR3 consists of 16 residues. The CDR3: CASSVRGDRIYNEQFF. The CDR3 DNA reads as TGTGCCAGCAGTGTACGGGGGGATAGAATTTACAATGAGCAGTTCTTC.

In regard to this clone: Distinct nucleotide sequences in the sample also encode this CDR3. CDR3 loop: CASRNSGGWVDTQYF. For the CDR3, the DNA is TGTGCCAGCAGGAATAGCGGGGGATGGGTAGATACGCAGTATTTT. The V and J genes are TRBV28 and TRBJ2-3; 9 bases line up with TRBD2. Germline CDR1 is MDHEN and CDR2 is SYDVKM. This CDR3 has 15 amino acids. Unmatched junction bases numbered 9, after V lost 6 bases and J lost 5 bases.

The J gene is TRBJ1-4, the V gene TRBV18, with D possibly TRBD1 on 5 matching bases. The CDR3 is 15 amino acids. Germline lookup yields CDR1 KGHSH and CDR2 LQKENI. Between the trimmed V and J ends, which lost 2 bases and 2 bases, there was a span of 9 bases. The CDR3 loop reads CASSPSGVTNEKLFF. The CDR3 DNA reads TGTGCCAGCTCACCATCGGGGGTCACTAATGAAAAACTGTTTTTT.

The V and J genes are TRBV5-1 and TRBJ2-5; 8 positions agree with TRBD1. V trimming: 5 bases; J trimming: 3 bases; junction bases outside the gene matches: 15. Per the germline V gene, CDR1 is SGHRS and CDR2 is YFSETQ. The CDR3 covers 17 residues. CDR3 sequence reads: CASRWSWGATGEETQYF. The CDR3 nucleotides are TGCGCCAGCAGATGGTCCTGGGGGGCGACAGGGGAAGAGACCCAGTACTTC.

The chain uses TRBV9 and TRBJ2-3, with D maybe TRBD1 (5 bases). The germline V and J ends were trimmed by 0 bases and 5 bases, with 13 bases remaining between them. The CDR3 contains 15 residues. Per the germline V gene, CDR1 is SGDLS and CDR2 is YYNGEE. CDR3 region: CASSVVSHTGDTQYF. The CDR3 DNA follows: TGTGCCAGCAGCGTAGTGTCCCACACAGGAGATACGCAGTATTTT.

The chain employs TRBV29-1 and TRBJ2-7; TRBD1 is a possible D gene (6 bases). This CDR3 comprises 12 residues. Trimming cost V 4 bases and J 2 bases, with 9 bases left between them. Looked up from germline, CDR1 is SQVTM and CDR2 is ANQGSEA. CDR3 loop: CSVARTAYEQYF. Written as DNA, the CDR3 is TGCAGCGTTGCGCGGACAGCCTACGAGCAGTACTTC.

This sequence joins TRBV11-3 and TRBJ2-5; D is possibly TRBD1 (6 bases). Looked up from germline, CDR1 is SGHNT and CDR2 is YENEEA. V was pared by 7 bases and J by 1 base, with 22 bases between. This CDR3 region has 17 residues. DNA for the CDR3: TGTGCCAGCACTCCCGGGACACTTGAACTGGTCCAAGAGACCCAGTACTTC. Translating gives CASTPGTLELVQETQYF.